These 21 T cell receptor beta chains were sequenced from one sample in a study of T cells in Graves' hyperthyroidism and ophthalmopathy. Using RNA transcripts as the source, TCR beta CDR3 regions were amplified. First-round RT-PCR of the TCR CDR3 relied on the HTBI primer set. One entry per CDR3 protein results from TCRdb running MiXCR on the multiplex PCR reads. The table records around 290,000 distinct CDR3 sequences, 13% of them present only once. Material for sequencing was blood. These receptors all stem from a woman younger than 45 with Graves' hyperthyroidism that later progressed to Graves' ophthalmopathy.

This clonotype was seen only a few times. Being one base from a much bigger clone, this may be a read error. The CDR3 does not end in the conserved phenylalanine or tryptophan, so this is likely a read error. DNA of the CDR3: TGTGCCAGCAGCCCCGTGACAGGGGGTAAGGACGAGCAGTACCTC. Translating it yields CASSPVTGGKDEQYL. This chain links TRBV3-1 with TRBJ2-7; 9 bases align to TRBD1. Germline V gene sequence: CDR1 LGHDT, CDR2 YNNKEL (reference sequence). The V and J ends lost 4 bases and 5 bases, in that order; junction bases with no gene match: 9. This CDR3 contains 15 residues.

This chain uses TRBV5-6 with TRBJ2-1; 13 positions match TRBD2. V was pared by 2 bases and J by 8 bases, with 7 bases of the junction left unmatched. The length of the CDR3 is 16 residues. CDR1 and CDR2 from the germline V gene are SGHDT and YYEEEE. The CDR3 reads CASSLLLAGGPDEQFF. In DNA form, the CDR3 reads TGTGCCAGCAGCTTATTACTAGCGGGAGGGCCCGATGAGCAGTTCTTC.

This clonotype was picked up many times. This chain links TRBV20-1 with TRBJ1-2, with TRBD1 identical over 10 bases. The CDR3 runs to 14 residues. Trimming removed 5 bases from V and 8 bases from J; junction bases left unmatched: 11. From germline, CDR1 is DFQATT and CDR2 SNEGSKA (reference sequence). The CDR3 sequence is CSAPPSGTGDGYTF. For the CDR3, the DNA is TGCAGTGCTCCACCATCGGGGACAGGGGACGGCTACACCTTC.

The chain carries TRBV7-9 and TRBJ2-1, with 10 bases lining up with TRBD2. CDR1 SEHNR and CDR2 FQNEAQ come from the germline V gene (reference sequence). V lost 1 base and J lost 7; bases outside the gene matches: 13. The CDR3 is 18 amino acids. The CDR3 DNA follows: TGTGCCAGCAGCTTAGTATTCCAAAAGGGTAGCGGGGGGAATGAGCAGTTCTTC. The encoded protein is CASSLVFQKGSGGNEQFF. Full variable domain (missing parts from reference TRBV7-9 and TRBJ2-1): DTGVSQNPRHKITKRGQNVTFRCDPISEHNRLYWYRQTLGQGPEFLTYFQNEAQLEKSRLLSDRFSAERPKGSFSTLEIQRTEQGDSAMYLCASSLVFQKGSGGNEQFFGPGTRLTVL.

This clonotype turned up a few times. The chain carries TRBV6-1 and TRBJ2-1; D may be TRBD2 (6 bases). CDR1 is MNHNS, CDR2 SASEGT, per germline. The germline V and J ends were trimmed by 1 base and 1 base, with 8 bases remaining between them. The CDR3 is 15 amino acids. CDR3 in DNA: TGTGCCAGCAGTGAAGACGGGGGTTCCTACAATGAGCAGTTCTTC. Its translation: CASSEDGGSYNEQFF.

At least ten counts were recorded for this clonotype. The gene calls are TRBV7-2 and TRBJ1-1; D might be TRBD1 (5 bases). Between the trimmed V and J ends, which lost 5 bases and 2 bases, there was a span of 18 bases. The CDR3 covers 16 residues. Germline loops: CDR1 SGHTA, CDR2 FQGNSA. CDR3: CASSRPAGTANTEAFF. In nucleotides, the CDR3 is TGTGCCAGCAGCAGACCAGCCGGGACGGCCAACACTGAAGCTTTCTTT.

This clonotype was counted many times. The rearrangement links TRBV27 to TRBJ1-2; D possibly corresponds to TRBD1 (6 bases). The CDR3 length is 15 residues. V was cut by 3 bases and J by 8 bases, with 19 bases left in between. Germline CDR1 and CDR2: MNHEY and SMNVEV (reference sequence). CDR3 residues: CASSLGAPDHQGYTF. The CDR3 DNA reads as TGTGCCAGCAGTTTGGGGGCTCCGGATCATCAGGGCTACACCTTC.

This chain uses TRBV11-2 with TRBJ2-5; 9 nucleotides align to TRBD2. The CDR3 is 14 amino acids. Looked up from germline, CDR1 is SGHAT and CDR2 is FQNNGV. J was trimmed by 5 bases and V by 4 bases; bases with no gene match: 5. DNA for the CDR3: TGTGCCAGCAGCTCGCGGGGGGGGATCGAGACCCAGTACTTC. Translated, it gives CASSSRGGIETQYF. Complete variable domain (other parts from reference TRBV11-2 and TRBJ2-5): EAGVAQSPRYKIIEKRQSVAFWCNPISGHATLYWYQQILGQGPKLLIQFQNNGVVDDSQLPKDRFSAERLKGVDSTLKIQPAKLEDSAVYLCASSSRGGIETQYFGPGTRLLVL.

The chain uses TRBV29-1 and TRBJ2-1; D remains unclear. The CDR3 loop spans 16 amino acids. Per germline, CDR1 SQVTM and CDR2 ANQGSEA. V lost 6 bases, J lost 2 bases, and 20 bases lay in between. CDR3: CSVRDPVAGPYNEQFF. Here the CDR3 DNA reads TGCAGCGTCCGCGACCCTGTCGCCGGACCCTACAATGAGCAGTTCTTC.

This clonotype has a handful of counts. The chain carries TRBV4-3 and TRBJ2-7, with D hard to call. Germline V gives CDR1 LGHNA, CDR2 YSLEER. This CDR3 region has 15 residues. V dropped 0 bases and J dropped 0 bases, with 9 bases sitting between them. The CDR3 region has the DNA TGCGCCAGCAGCCAAGATAAGTCAGGCTCCTACGAGCAGTACTTC. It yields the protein CASSQDKSGSYEQYF.

In DNA form, the CDR3 reads TGCAGTGCTGGTCTCTACAATGAGCAGTTCTTC. As protein: CSAGLYNEQFF. V usage is TRBV20-1 and J usage is TRBJ2-1, with D uncertain. This CDR3 contains 11 residues. Germline CDR1 DFQATT, CDR2 SNEGSKA (reference sequence). Trimming took 5 bases from V and 3 from J, leaving 5 bases between them.

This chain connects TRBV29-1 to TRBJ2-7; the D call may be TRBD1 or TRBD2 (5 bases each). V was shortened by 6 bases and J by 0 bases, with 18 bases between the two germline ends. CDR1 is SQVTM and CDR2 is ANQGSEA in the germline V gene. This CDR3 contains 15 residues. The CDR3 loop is CSVTPPGRPSYEQYF. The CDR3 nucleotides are TGCAGCGTCACCCCCCCGGGACGGCCCTCCTACGAGCAGTACTTC.

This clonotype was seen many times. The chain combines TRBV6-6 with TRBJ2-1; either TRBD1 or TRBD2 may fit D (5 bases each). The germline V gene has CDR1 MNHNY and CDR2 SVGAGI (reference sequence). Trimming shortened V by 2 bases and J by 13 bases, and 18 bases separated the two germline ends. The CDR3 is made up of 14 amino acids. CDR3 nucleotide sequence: TGTGCCAGCAGTTACACCGGGACCTCTAGGCCCCAGTTCTTC. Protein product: CASSYTGTSRPQFF.

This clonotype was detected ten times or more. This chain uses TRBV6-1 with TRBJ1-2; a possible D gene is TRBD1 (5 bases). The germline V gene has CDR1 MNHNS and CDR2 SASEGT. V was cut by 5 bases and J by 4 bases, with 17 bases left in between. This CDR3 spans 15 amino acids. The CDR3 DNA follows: TGTGCCAGCAGTTTCCGATCGGGGGTGGGCTATGGCTACACCTTC. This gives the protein CASSFRSGVGYGYTF.

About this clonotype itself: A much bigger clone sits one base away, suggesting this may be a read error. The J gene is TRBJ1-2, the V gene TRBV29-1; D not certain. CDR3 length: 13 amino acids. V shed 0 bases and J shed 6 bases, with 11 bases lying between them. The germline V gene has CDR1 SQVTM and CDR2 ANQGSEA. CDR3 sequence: CSVEEGQTHGYTF. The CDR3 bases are TGCAGCGTTGAAGAAGGTCAGACCCATGGCTACACCTTC.

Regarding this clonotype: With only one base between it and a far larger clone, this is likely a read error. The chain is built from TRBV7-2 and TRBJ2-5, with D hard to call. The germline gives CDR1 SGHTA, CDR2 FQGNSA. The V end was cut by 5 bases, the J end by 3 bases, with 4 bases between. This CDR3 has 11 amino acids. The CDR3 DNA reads TGTGCCAGCAGCGCAAAAGAGACCCAGTACTTC. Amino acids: CASSAKETQYF.

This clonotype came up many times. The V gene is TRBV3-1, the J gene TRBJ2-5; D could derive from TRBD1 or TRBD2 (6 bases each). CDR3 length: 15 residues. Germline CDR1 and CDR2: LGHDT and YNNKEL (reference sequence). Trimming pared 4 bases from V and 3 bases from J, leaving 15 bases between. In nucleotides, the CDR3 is TGTGCCAGCAGCCCTAGGGGGAGGAAGAAAGAGACCCAGTACTTC. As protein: CASSPRGRKKETQYF.

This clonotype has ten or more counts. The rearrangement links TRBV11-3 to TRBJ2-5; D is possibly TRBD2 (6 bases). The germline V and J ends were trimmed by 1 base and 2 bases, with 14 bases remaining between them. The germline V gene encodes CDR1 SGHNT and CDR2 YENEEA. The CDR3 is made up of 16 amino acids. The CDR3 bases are TGTGCCAGCAGCTTAGGTACCGGGGACTGGCAAGAGACCCAGTACTTC. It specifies CASSLGTGDWQETQYF.

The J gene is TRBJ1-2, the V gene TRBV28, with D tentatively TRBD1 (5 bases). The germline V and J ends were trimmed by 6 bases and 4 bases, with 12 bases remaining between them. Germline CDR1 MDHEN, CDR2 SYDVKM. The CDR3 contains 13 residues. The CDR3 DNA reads TGTGCCAGCAGATCGGGGGATGGCTATGGCTACACCTTC. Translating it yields CASRSGDGYGYTF.

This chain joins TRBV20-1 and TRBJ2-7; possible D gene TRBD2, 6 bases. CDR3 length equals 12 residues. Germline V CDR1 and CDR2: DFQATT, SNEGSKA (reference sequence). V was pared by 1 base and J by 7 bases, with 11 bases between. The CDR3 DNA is TGCAGTGCTAGAGGCGGGGAGAGGGAGCAGTACTTC. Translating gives CSARGGEREQYF.

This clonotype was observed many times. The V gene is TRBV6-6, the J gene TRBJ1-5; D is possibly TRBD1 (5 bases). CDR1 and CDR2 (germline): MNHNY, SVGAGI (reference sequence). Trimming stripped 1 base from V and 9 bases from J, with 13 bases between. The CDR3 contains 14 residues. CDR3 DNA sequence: TGTGCCAGCAGTTACTACGCGTCCGGGGGGCCCCAGCATTTT. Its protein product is CASSYYASGGPQHF.